This entry concerns a single T cell receptor (beta chain). Methods used by the authors: Reference gene primer amplification yielded estimated nucleated cell counts. The assay was immunoSEQ multiplex PCR, and TCRdb's table has in-frame clones only and misses some. V and J calls and clone size come straight from that table; D and trimming were deduced from the DNA. The sample has roughly 430,000 clones, around nine tenths seen once. The data were taken from a study of blood T cell repertoires in COVID-19. About the research overall: COVID-19 samples, acute and convalescent, were from the United States, Italy and Spain.

The CDR3 has 12 residues. The V end was cut by 5 bases, the J end by 3 bases, with 8 bases between. The germline CDR1 and CDR2 sequences are SGHTS and YDEGEE. The study drew participants aged about 18 to 89 years from roughly 25 US areas. The sample was PBMCs or T cells enriched from blood (not recorded which). The sequence derives from a woman aged 18 to 35 who had been exposed to COVID-19. The V and J genes are TRBV5-8 and TRBJ1-1, with D unclear. The CDR3 here is CASRATDTEAFF. In nucleotides, the CDR3 is TGTGCCAGCAGGGCGACTGACACTGAAGCTTTCTTT.